A selection of T cell receptor beta chains follows, all from one sample in a study of T cell responses to AZD1222 COVID-19 vaccine. Profiled with immunoSEQ multiplex PCR; TCRdb holds only in-frame clones, not every one. Among approximately 76,000 clones, around four fifths were seen once, and the ten largest hold 2.9%. Here the sequenced sample was peripheral blood, taken on day 0 of AZD1222 vaccination. These TCRs come from an adult in good health. Both conserved end residues are part of each CDR3.

V,CDR3
TRBV20-1,CSARSRMQFF
TRBV30,CAWSWIGTGGSNYGYTF
TRBV27,CASGPLAGGREQYF
TRBV5-4,CASSSWTGGNEKLFF
TRBV13,CASSLGRETQYF
TRBV7-5,CARSLESGRGGYGYTF
TRBV7-9,CASSSGPYNSPLHF
TRBV6-2/TRBV6-3,CASSPAERQGEKLFF
TRBV19,CASSGRTRETQYF
TRBV12-3/TRBV12-4,CASSTAYEQYF
TRBV10-3,CAISRTTSGGAGEQYF
TRBV5-1,CASIKPEYNQPQHF
TRBV7-2,CASSPQSGGYNEQFF
TRBV7-2,CASSLLNAAADTQYF
TRBV15,CATSRGGSVGEQFF
TRBV7-3,CASSLRGLAADTQYF
TRBV11-2,CASSHGDRFWETQYF
TRBV5-1,CASSLRGSGNTIYF
TRBV5-1,CASSLNQGLDSPLHF
TRBV5-1,CASSLERTGVYGYTF
TRBV3-1/TRBV3-2,CASSQVGVVNPQVYDRGYGYTF
TRBV7-3,CASRFTMNTEAFF
TRBV2,CASSPSRATNYGYTF